The T cell receptor beta chain described here comes from a study of T-cell memory formation after mild COVID-19. The wider study: Largely donor-specific TCR clusters were found. Overall study results and limits: Among contracting clones, CD4+ were mainly CM/EM and CD8+ enriched in EMRA.

This clonotype came up a few times. The antigen is unknown. TCRdb called the 5' RACE reads again in MiXCR, with one record for every CDR3 protein. The sample contains about 100,000 distinct CDR3 sequences, more than 9.5% of which appear only once. Material for sequencing was PBMCs or a T cell subset sorted from them (not recorded which). This clonotype originated in a young man who had mild COVID-19 (a few samples of this study predate the infection). Cell type and time point are not known.

CDR3 coding DNA: TGTGCCAGCAGTTCCCCGGGACTAGCGACGGCAGATACGCAGTATTTT. Translation gives CASSSPGLATADTQYF. V is TRBV27 and J is TRBJ2-3; 10 nucleotides match TRBD2. The CDR3 loop spans 16 amino acids. Germline CDR1 reads MNHEY; CDR2 reads SMNVEV (reference sequence). Trimming at V came to 4 bases and at J to 4 bases, leaving 8 bases not matched to a gene.